Presented here are 26 T cell receptor beta chains from one specimen sequenced in a study of response to subunit inactivated influenza vaccine. TCRdb itself ran the RT-PCR reads through MiXCR, one entry per CDR3 protein. The data contain roughly 670,000 distinct CDR3 sequences, 12% to 15% of them singletons. The source was PBMCs from blood, collected roughly 15 days before vaccination. The receptors shown here come from a man aged 45-60 years who received an inactivated influenza vaccine.

In this sample, this clonotype turned up a few times. Here the CDR3 DNA reads TGTGCCAGCAGAGTACAGGGGGGCGGCAATCAGCCCCAGCATTTT. It specifies CASRVQGGGNQPQHF. The J gene is TRBJ1-5, the V gene TRBV28, with 8 bases fitting TRBD1. This CDR3 region has 15 residues. Germline CDR1 reads MDHEN; CDR2 reads SYDVKM. With 6 bases clipped from V and 2 bases from J, the junction kept 6 bases outside the gene matches.

J is TRBJ2-1 and V is TRBV7-2, with 15 nucleotides matching TRBD2. The CDR3 consists of 19 residues. V lost 0 bases to trimming and J lost 1 base; unmatched junction nucleotides: 4. Per the germline V gene, CDR1 is SGHTA and CDR2 is FQGNSA. The CDR3 sequence is CASSLAGLAGGPSYNEQFF. CDR3 DNA sequence: TGTGCCAGCAGCTTAGCAGGACTAGCGGGAGGGCCTTCCTACAATGAGCAGTTCTTC.

The chain combines TRBV3-1 with TRBJ2-2, with D unresolved. With 1 base removed from V and 7 bases from J, the gap between germline ends came to 16 bases. This CDR3 region has 16 residues. The germline V gene has CDR1 LGHDT and CDR2 YNNKEL (reference sequence). The CDR3 here is CASSQGAPGLNGELFF. The CDR3 region has the DNA TGTGCCAGCAGCCAAGGTGCCCCTGGCCTCAACGGGGAGCTGTTTTTT.

This clonotype was seen just once. The chain has TRBV7-9 and TRBJ2-7; 9 nucleotides align to TRBD2. This CDR3 spans 17 amino acids. Germline V gene sequence: CDR1 SEHNR, CDR2 FQNEAQ (reference sequence). Trimming at V came to 1 base and at J to 0 bases, leaving 7 bases not matched to a gene. The CDR3, as DNA: TGTGCCAGCAGCTTAGGTGGAGCGGGAGGACCCTCCTACGAGCAGTACTTC. Its protein is CASSLGGAGGPSYEQYF.

The chain is built from TRBV5-1 and TRBJ2-5, with 8 bases that match TRBD2. The CDR3 is made up of 17 amino acids. The germline V gene encodes CDR1 SGHRS and CDR2 YFSETQ. The V segment lost 1 base and the J segment 7 bases; nucleotides outside the gene matches: 15. CDR3 residues: CASSLPTGTRSSGTQYF. The DNA for the CDR3 is TGCGCCAGCAGCTTGCCAACCGGGACTAGGAGTAGTGGGACCCAGTACTTC.

This clonotype was counted a few times. The rearrangement links TRBV12-3 or TRBV12-4 to TRBJ2-1, with TRBD1 matching 8 bases. The J segment lost 9 bases and the V segment lost 0 bases, leaving 4 bases of the junction unmatched. The CDR3 is made up of 14 amino acids. This chain's CDR3 is CASSLARGHTEQFF. CDR3 nucleotides: TGTGCCAGCAGTTTAGCCAGGGGGCACACTGAGCAGTTCTTC.

Regarding this clonotype: A much more abundant neighbour one base away suggests this may be a read error. The genes are TRBV24-1 and TRBJ2-1, with 7 bases identical to TRBD2. This CDR3 is 16 amino acids long. Germline CDR1 KGHDR, CDR2 SFDVKD. CDR3 in DNA: TGTGCCACCAGTGATAACGGGAGGAACTCCTACAAGGAGCAGTTCTTC. It specifies CATSDNGRNSYKEQFF.

This clonotype has more than one count but fewer than ten. CDR3 nucleotide sequence: TGTGCCAGCAGTGAGGGGACAGGGTATCAGCCCCAGCATTTT. This sequence encodes CASSEGTGYQPQHF. This chain links TRBV6-1 with TRBJ1-5; TRBD1 agrees at 9 bases. CDR1 is MNHNS and CDR2 is SASEGT in the germline V gene. The CDR3 sequence is 14 residues long. V was pared by 3 bases and J by 5 bases, with 2 bases of the junction left unmatched.

The CDR3: CASSAPGGGETQYF. The DNA for the CDR3 is TGTGCCAGCAGCGCCCCGGGGGGCGGGGAGACCCAGTACTTC. J is TRBJ2-5 and V is TRBV27; possible D gene TRBD2, 7 bases. The CDR3 is made up of 14 amino acids. The germline gives CDR1 MNHEY, CDR2 SMNVEV (reference sequence). V dropped 6 bases and J dropped 5 bases, with 16 bases sitting between them.

For this clonotype: A much larger clone differs by one base, so this may be a read error. The V and J genes are TRBV2 and TRBJ2-7; D possibly corresponds to TRBD1 (6 bases). The CDR3 spans 14 residues. Per the germline V gene, CDR1 is SNHLY and CDR2 is FYNNEI. In DNA, the CDR3 is TGTGCCAGCAGTGAACAGGGGCCACCTTACGGGCAGTACTTC. This translates into CASSEQGPPYGQYF.

The rearrangement uses TRBV12-3 or TRBV12-4 and TRBJ2-7; unclear D gene. The CDR3 is 13 amino acids. V was cut by 1 base and J by 6 bases, with 10 bases left in between. The chain's CDR3 is CASSLGPGLEQYF. In nucleotides, the CDR3 is TGTGCCAGCAGTTTAGGACCGGGCCTCGAGCAGTACTTC.

The sample holds many counts of this clonotype. V usage is TRBV3-1 and J usage is TRBJ1-6; a possible D gene is TRBD1 (6 bases). CDR3 length: 14 amino acids. Germline CDR1 and CDR2: LGHDT and YNNKEL (reference sequence). Trimming stripped 4 bases from V and 7 bases from J, with 11 bases between. CDR3 in amino acids: CASSPRTENSPLHF. The CDR3 DNA sequence: TGTGCCAGCAGCCCCCGGACAGAGAATTCACCCCTCCACTTT.

This clonotype was counted between two and nine times. This chain joins TRBV27 and TRBJ2-1; the match to TRBD2 covers 14 bases. This CDR3 has 16 amino acids. Germline values: CDR1 MNHEY, CDR2 SMNVEV (reference sequence). Losses at the gene ends were 3 bases for V and 6 bases for J; bases not matched to a gene: 4. The CDR3 DNA reads TGTGCCAGCAGTTTGGGGACTAGCGGGAGAACCAATGAGCAGTTCTTC. Translating gives CASSLGTSGRTNEQFF.

This clonotype was recorded a few times. The chain has TRBV3-1 and TRBJ2-3; D unclear. Trimming took off 5 bases at V and 0 bases at J, with 12 bases between the two ends. The CDR3 is 15 residues long. CDR1 LGHDT and CDR2 YNNKEL come from the germline V gene (reference sequence). The CDR3 DNA reads TGTGCCAGCAGCACCCGCGCACTTAGCACAGATACGCAGTATTTT. Its translation is CASSTRALSTDTQYF.

The rearrangement links TRBV28 to TRBJ1-1; D ambiguous. V shed 6 bases and J shed 10 bases, with 18 bases lying between them. The CDR3 runs to 13 residues. In germline, CDR1 is MDHEN, CDR2 SYDVKM. The DNA of the CDR3 is TGTGCCAGCAGCCCCGTCCTCGGAGAGGCAGCTTTCTTT. The encoded protein is CASSPVLGEAAFF.

The chain couples TRBV15 to TRBJ2-1, with TRBD1 as a possible D gene (5 bases). The CDR3 spans 17 residues. Germline V gene data show CDR1 as LNHNV and CDR2 as YYDKDF (reference sequence). V was pared by 0 bases and J by 4 bases, with 16 bases between. CDR3 DNA: TGTGCCACCAGCAGAGATTTGCAGGGTGGCCTTTACAATGAGCAGTTCTTC. Protein: CATSRDLQGGLYNEQFF.

The chain uses TRBV7-6 and TRBJ2-1; tentative D call: TRBD2 (5 bases). The CDR3 spans 13 residues. The V end lost 9 bases, the J end lost 1 base, and 10 bases lay between the germline ends. The V gene's germline CDR1 is SGHVS and CDR2 FNYEAQ. CDR3 sequence: CASGSMSYNEQFF. CDR3 nucleotide sequence: TGTGCCAGTGGGAGTATGTCCTACAATGAGCAGTTCTTC.

V and J are TRBV5-1 and TRBJ1-1, with 7 bases matching TRBD1. J gave up 4 bases and V 4 bases, and 4 bases lay outside the gene matches. The CDR3 is 13 amino acids. Germline V CDR1 and CDR2: SGHRS, YFSETQ. The DNA for the CDR3 is TGCGCCAGCAGCGGACAGGTCCGCACTGAAGCTTTCTTT. Encoded protein: CASSGQVRTEAFF.

This clonotype was seen only a few times. The chain employs TRBV18 and TRBJ1-2; 8 bases agree with TRBD1. The J segment lost 1 base and the V segment lost 3 bases, leaving 7 bases of the junction unmatched. CDR3 length equals 16 residues. CDR1 and CDR2 (germline): KGHSH, LQKENI. Here the CDR3 DNA reads TGTGCCAGCTCACCCGGACAGGGCCCCCTTAACTATGGCTACACCTTC. Encoded protein: CASSPGQGPLNYGYTF.

This clonotype was counted only a few times. The chain couples TRBV12-3 or TRBV12-4 to TRBJ2-1; 10 bases match TRBD2. Germline trimming cut 8 bases from V and 10 bases from J; bases unmatched to any gene: 8. The CDR3 covers 13 residues. The CDR3 bases are TGTGCCAGCCGCGCTAGCGGGGGCCAAGAGCAGTTCTTC. As protein: CASRASGGQEQFF.

V and J are TRBV7-2 and TRBJ2-7; D is perhaps TRBD1 (5 bases). V lost 4 bases and J lost 5, with 15 bases in between. The CDR3 sequence is 14 residues long. Germline CDR1 and CDR2: SGHTA and FQGNSA. CDR3 sequence reads: CASSWGPGGDEQYF. In DNA, the CDR3 is TGTGCCAGCAGCTGGGGCCCGGGTGGGGACGAGCAGTACTTC. Full variable domain (rest looked up from reference TRBV7-2 and TRBJ2-7): GAGVSQSPSNKVTEKGKDVELRCDPISGHTALYWYRQSLGQGLEFLIYFQGNSAPDKSGLPSDRFSAERTGGSVSTLTIQRTQQEDSAVYLCASSWGPGGDEQYFGPGTRLTVT.

This clonotype was seen a few times. The genes are TRBV6-2 or TRBV6-3 and TRBJ1-1, with 9 bases identical to TRBD1. Trimming took 5 bases from V and 4 from J; bases not matched to a gene: 2. Germline V gene data show CDR1 as MNHEY and CDR2 as SVGEGT. The CDR3 has 13 amino acids. The CDR3 DNA sequence: TGTGCCAGCAGTAGGACAGGGGTCACTGAAGCTTTCTTT. Its protein product is CASSRTGVTEAFF.

This clonotype appeared a few times. The V call is TRBV28, the J call TRBJ1-2; D is uncertain. CDR3 length equals 14 residues. Per the germline V gene, CDR1 is MDHEN and CDR2 is SYDVKM. Trimming shortened V by 3 bases and J by 4 bases, and 12 bases separated the two germline ends. The CDR3: CASSFLETGYGYTF. CDR3 DNA sequence: TGTGCCAGCAGTTTTCTGGAAACGGGCTATGGCTACACCTTC.

This chain joins TRBV5-1 and TRBJ2-2; TRBD1 or TRBD2 may be the D gene (6 bases each). The CDR3 has 15 amino acids. From germline, CDR1 is SGHRS and CDR2 YFSETQ. The V and J ends lost 2 bases and 3 bases respectively, with 11 bases between them. CDR3 DNA sequence: TGCGCCAGCAGCTTTACCGGGGGCGACACCGGGGAGCTGTTTTTT. Encoded protein: CASSFTGGDTGELFF. Full variable domain (remainder filled in from reference TRBV5-1 and TRBJ2-2): KAGVTQTPRYLIKTRGQQVTLSCSPISGHRSVSWYQQTPGQGLQFLFEYFSETQRNKGNFPGRFSGRQFSNSRSEMNVSTLELGDSALYLCASSFTGGDTGELFFGEGSRLTVL.

The chain joins TRBV29-1 to TRBJ2-7, with 10 nucleotides matching TRBD1. The CDR3 length is 13 residues. V gave up 8 bases and J gave up 4 bases; unmatched junction bases: 8. Germline CDR1 and CDR2: SQVTM and ANQGSEA. DNA of the CDR3: TGCAGCATAGGACAGGGGGGAAGATACGAGCAGTACTTC. Its protein is CSIGQGGRYEQYF.

The chain combines TRBV7-8 with TRBJ2-1; 10 positions match TRBD2. Germline V gives CDR1 SGHVS, CDR2 FQNEAQ. The junction had 5 bases not matched to a gene; V was cut back by 0 bases and J by 0 bases. The CDR3 runs to 18 residues. CDR3 DNA sequence: TGTGCCAGCAGCTTAGCTTTAGCGGGGGGAAGCTCCTACAATGAGCAGTTCTTC. Translation gives CASSLALAGGSSYNEQFF. The full variable domain, in which reference TRBV7-8 and TRBJ2-1 provide the parts outside the CDR3, is GAGVSQSPRYKVAKRGQDVALRCDPISGHVSLFWYQQALGQGPEFLTYFQNEAQLDKSGLPSDRFFAERPEGSVSTLKIQRTQQEDSAVYLCASSLALAGGSSYNEQFFGPGTRLTVL.